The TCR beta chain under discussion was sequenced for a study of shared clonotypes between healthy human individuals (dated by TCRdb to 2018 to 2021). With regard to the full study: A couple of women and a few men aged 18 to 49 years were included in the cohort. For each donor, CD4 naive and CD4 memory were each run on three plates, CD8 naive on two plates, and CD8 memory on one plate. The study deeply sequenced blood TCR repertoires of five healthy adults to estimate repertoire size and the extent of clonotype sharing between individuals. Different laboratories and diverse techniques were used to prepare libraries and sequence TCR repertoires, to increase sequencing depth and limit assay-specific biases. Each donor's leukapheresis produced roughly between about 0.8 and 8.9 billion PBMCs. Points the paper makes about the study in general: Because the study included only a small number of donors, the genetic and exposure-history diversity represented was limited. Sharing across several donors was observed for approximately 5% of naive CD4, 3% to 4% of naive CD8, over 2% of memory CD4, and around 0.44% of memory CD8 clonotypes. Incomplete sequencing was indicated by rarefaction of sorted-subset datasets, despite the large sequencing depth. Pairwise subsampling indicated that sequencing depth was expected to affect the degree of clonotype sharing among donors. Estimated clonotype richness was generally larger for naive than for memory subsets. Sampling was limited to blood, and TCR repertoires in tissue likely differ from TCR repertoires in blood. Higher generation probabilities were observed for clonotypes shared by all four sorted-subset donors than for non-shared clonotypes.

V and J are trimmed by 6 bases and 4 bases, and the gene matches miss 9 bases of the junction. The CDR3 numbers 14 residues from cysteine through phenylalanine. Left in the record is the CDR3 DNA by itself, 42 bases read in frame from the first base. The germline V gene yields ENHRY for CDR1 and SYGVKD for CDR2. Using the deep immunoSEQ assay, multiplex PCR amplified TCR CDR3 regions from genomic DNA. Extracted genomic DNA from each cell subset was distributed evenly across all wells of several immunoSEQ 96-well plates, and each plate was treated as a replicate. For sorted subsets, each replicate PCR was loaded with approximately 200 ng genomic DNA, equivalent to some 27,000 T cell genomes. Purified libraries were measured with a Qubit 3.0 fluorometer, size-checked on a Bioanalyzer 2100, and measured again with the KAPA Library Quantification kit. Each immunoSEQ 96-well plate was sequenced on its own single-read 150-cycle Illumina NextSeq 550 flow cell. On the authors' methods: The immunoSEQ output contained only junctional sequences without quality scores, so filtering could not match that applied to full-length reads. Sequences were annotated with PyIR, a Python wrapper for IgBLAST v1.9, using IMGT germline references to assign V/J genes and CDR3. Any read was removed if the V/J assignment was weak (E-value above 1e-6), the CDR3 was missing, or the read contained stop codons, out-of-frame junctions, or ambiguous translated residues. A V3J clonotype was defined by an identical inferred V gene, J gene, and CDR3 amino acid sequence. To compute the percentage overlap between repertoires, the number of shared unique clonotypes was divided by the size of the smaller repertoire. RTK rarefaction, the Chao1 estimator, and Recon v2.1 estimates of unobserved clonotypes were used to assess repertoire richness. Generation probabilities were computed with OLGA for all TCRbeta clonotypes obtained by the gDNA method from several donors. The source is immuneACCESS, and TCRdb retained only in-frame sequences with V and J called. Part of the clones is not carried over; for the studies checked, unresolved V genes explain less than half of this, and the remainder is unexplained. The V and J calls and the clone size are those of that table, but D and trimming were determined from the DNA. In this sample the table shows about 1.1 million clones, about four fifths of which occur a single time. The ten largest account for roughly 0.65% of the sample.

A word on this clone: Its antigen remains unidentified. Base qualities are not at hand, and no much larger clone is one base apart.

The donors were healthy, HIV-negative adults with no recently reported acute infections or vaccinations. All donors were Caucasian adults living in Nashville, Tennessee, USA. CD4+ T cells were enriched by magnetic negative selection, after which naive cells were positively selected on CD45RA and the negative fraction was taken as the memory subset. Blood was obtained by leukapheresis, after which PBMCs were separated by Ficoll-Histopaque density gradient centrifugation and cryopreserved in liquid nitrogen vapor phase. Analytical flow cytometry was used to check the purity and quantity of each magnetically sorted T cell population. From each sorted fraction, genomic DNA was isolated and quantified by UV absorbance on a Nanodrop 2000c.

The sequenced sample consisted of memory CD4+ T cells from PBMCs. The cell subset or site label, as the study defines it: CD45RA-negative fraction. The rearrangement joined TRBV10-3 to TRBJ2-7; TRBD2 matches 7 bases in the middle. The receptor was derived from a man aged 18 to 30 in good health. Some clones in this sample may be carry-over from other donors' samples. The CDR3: CAIREPGLQYEQYF. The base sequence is TGTGCCATCAGGGAACCGGGACTACAATACGAGCAGTACTTC.